Listed here are 14 T cell receptor beta chains from one sample, sequenced in a study of CD8+ T cells in alopecia areata. RNA extraction and reverse transcription yielded cDNA as sequencing template. Profiling relied on immunoSEQ multiplex PCR, and the TCRdb table lists in-frame clones only, not all of them. The data show some 150,000 clones, approximately 52% seen once. Indicated treatment: oral pan-JAK inhibitor, 5-10 mg twice daily. Specimen: CD4+ T cells sorted from blood, collected at roughly week 58, from a patient treated with tofacitinib. The source of these receptors is a human donor with alopecia areata.

CDR3 nucleotide sequence: TGCAGCGTTGAAATGGTTTATGCGGAGACCCAGTACTTC. Translating it yields CSVEMVYAETQYF. The chain carries TRBV29-1 and TRBJ2-5, with D unresolved. Germline V gene data show CDR1 as SQVTM and CDR2 as ANQGSEA. The CDR3 is made up of 13 amino acids. V lost 2 bases to trimming and J lost 5 bases, with 12 bases between them.

V gene TRBV7-2 combines with J gene TRBJ1-3, with D tentatively TRBD1 (5 bases). Germline-derived CDR1 and CDR2 are SGHTA and FQGNSA. Trimming took off 7 bases at V and 3 bases at J, with 19 bases between the two ends. The CDR3 consists of 16 residues. The CDR3 coding sequence is TGTGCCAGCACCGAATTGGGACGGGAGAATGGAAACACCATATATTTT. Translating gives CASTELGRENGNTIYF.

The V and J genes are TRBV7-9 and TRBJ2-1; 10 nucleotides line up with TRBD1. The germline V gene has CDR1 SEHNR and CDR2 FQNEAQ (reference sequence). CDR3 size: 15 residues. Trimming cost V 3 bases and J 6 bases; bases outside gene matches: 5. The CDR3 nucleotides read TGTGCCAGCAGCTTGGGGACAGGGGTCTCCAATGAGCAGTTCTTC. This sequence encodes CASSLGTGVSNEQFF.

V gene TRBV20-1 combines with J gene TRBJ1-5, with 10 bases matching TRBD1. This CDR3 has 11 residues. The germline CDR1 and CDR2 sequences are DFQATT and SNEGSKA (reference sequence). J lost 10 bases, V lost 6 bases, and 3 bases had no gene match. The CDR3 coding sequence is TGCAGTGCGGACAGGGGGGGTCCCCAGCATTTT. Amino acids: CSADRGGPQHF.

The rearrangement joins TRBV6-1 to TRBJ2-5; D not certain. This CDR3 has 12 amino acids. With 7 bases removed from V and 0 bases from J, the gap between germline ends came to 6 bases. The germline V gene has CDR1 MNHNS and CDR2 SASEGT. The CDR3 DNA reads as TGTGCCAGCATTGAGTACCAAGAGACCCAGTACTTC. It is translated as CASIEYQETQYF.

The V gene is TRBV5-6, the J gene TRBJ2-7, with 8 positions matching TRBD1. Unmatched junction bases numbered 8, after V lost 2 bases and J lost 4 bases. The germline gives CDR1 SGHDT, CDR2 YYEEEE. The CDR3 is 15 residues long. The CDR3 DNA reads TGTGCCAGCAGCTTACGGACAGGGTCGGAGTACGAGCAGTACTTC. This gives the protein CASSLRTGSEYEQYF.

The chain combines TRBV30 with TRBJ2-3; 12 bases line up with TRBD2. V shed 8 bases, J shed 0 bases, and the junction held 3 bases outside the gene matches. The CDR3 covers 14 residues. The germline V gene encodes CDR1 GTSNPN and CDR2 SVGIG (reference sequence). The CDR3 coding sequence is TGTGCCCGGACTAGCGGGGCTAGCACAGATACGCAGTATTTT. The encoded protein is CARTSGASTDTQYF. Variable domain in full (rest from reference TRBV30 and TRBJ2-3): SQTIHQWPATLVQPVGSPLSLECTVEGTSNPNLYWYRQAAGRGLQLLFYSVGIGQISSEVPQNLSASRPQDRQFILSSKKLLLSDSGFYLCARTSGASTDTQYFGPGTRLTVL.

The chain joins TRBV6-4 to TRBJ1-2; the match to TRBD1 covers 10 bases. The V segment lost 0 bases and the J segment 5 bases; nucleotides outside the gene matches: 18. The CDR3 totals 20 residues. CDR1 and CDR2 (germline): MRHNA, SNTAGT. This CDR3 reads CASSDSARPRDRGSWYGYTF. CDR3 nucleotides: TGTGCCAGCAGTGACTCTGCGCGCCCCCGGGACAGGGGATCGTGGTATGGCTACACCTTC.

The V gene is TRBV29-1, the J gene TRBJ1-3; D uncertain. Germline CDR1 reads SQVTM; CDR2 reads ANQGSEA. V was clipped by 7 bases and J by 1 base, with 17 bases between them. CDR3 length: 15 amino acids. For the CDR3, the DNA is TGCAGCGCGTTGAACAGCGGCGTTTCTGGAAACACCATATATTTT. Translated: CSALNSGVSGNTIYF.

The V call is TRBV5-1, the J call TRBJ1-6; 7 bases align to TRBD1. This CDR3 is built from 15 residues. With 0 bases clipped from V and 8 bases from J, the junction kept 5 bases outside the gene matches. The germline V gene has CDR1 SGHRS and CDR2 YFSETQ. In DNA, the CDR3 is TGCGCCAGCAGCTTGGCCGGGACAGCCTATTCACCCCTCCACTTT. It specifies CASSLAGTAYSPLHF.

This sequence joins TRBV6-1 and TRBJ2-3, with D maybe TRBD2 (6 bases). CDR1 and CDR2 (germline): MNHNS, SASEGT. V was trimmed by 4 bases and J by 0 bases, leaving 11 bases between them. The CDR3 spans 15 residues. CDR3 amino acids: CASSVRGISTDTQYF. The CDR3 region has the DNA TGTGCCAGCAGTGTGCGCGGGATCAGCACAGATACGCAGTATTTT.

This clone was observed once. V gene TRBV6-4 combines with J gene TRBJ2-3, with D tentatively TRBD2 (7 bases). The germline V and J ends were trimmed by 8 bases and 0 bases, with 12 bases remaining between them. CDR1 MRHNA and CDR2 SNTAGT come from the germline V gene. This CDR3 is built from 14 residues. The CDR3 nucleotides read TGTGCCAGCGCACAGGGAGGGAGCACAGATACGCAGTATTTT. This sequence encodes CASAQGGSTDTQYF.

This clone turned up a few times. The rearrangement joins TRBV10-3 to TRBJ2-5, with no clear D. CDR1 and CDR2 from the germline V gene are ENHRY and SYGVKD. This CDR3 contains 15 residues. Trimming shortened V by 4 bases and J by 4 bases, and 16 bases separated the two germline ends. The CDR3 loop is CAISGEALKGETQYF. CDR3 nucleotides: TGTGCCATCAGTGGCGAGGCATTAAAGGGAGAGACCCAGTACTTC.

The CDR3 sequence: CSAMRGAEGYEQYF. CDR3 bases: TGCAGCGCAATGCGGGGGGCGGAAGGGTACGAGCAGTACTTC. The chain employs TRBV29-1 and TRBJ2-7; TRBD2 agrees at 8 bases. Germline V gene sequence: CDR1 SQVTM, CDR2 ANQGSEA. The CDR3 has 14 residues. V trimming: 7 bases; J trimming: 4 bases; junction bases outside the gene matches: 12.